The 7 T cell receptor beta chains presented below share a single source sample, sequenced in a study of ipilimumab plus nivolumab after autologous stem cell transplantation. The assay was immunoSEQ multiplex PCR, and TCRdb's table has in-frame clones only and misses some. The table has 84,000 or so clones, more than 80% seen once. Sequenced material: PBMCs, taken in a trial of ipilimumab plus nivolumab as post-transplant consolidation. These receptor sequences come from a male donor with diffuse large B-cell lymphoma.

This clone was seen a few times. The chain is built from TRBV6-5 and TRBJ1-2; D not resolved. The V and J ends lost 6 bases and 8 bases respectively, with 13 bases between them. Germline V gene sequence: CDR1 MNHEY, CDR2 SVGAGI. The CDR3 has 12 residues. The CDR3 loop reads CASSWTTQGYTF. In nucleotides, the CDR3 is TGTGCCAGCAGCTGGACGACCCAGGGCTACACCTTC.

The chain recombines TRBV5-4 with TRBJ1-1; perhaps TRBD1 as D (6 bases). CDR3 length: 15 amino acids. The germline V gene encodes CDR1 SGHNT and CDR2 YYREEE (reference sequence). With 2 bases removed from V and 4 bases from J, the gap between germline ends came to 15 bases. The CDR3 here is CASSFLSGAPTEAFF. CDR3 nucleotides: TGTGCCAGCAGCTTTTTATCAGGGGCGCCCACTGAAGCTTTCTTT.

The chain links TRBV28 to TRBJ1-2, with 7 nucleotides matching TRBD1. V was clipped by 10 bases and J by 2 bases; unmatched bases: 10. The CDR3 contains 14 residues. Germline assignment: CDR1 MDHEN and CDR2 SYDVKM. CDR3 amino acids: CATKTPGQNYGYTF. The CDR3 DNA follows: TGTGCCACCAAGACACCGGGACAGAACTATGGCTACACCTTC.

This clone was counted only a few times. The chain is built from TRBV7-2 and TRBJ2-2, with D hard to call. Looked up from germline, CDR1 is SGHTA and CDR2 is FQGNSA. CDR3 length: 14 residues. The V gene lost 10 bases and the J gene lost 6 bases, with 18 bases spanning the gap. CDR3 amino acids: CATLFGGVAGELFF. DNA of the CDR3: TGTGCCACCCTATTCGGCGGCGTGGCCGGGGAGCTGTTTTTT.

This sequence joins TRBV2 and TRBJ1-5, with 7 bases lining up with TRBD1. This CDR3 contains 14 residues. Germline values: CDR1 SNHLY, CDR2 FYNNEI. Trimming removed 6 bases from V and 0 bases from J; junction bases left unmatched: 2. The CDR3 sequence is CASRTGYSNQPQHF. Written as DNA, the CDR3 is TGTGCCAGCAGGACAGGGTATAGCAATCAGCCCCAGCATTTT.

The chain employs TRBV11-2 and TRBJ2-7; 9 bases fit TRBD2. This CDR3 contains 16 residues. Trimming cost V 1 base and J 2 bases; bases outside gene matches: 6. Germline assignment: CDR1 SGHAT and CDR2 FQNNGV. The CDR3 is CASSLGARGGAYEQYF. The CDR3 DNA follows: TGTGCCAGCAGCTTAGGGGCTCGCGGGGGGGCCTACGAGCAGTACTTC.

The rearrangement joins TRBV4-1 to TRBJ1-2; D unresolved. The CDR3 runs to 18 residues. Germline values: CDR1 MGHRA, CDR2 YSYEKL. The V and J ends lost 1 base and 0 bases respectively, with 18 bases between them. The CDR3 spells CASSQVGQAGFANYGYTF. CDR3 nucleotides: TGCGCCAGCAGCCAAGTGGGCCAGGCCGGTTTCGCTAACTATGGCTACACCTTC.